The 30 T cell receptor beta chains given below trace back to one sample, sequenced in a study of beta chain features in type 1 diabetes (dated by TCRdb to the late 2010s). The protocol used for the library was the immunoSEQ multiplex PCR assay. The entire amount of isolated RNA was reverse transcribed using the High Capacity cDNA Reverse Transcription Kit, so the sequenced TCRB transcripts were expressed ones. The immuneACCESS repertoire file appears here via TCRdb, limited to in-frame rearrangements. These files lack a portion of the clones; in checked studies, under half of the deficit traces to unresolved V genes, and the cause of the others is not known. In all, the sample holds some 22,000 clones, and more than 60% of those were seen once. The ten top clones hold over 2% of the sample. The sample was Tregs from blood. What this sample's cell subset or site label stands for: regulatory CD4+ T cells. These receptors all stem from a woman aged 40 to 50 in good health.

The chain uses TRBV29-1 and TRBJ2-7, with 9 bases matching TRBD1. CDR3 length: 16 residues. The germline V gene encodes CDR1 SQVTM and CDR2 ANQGSEA. V lost 6 bases, J lost 0 bases, and 12 bases stayed unmatched. CDR3 in DNA: TGCAGCGTGGAGGGACAGGGAACCTCCTCCTCCTACGAGCAGTACTTC. Amino acid sequence: CSVEGQGTSSSYEQYF.

This chain joins TRBV5-1 and TRBJ2-7; TRBD1 aligns across 7 bases. V lost 0 bases, J lost 6 bases, and 0 bases stayed unmatched. Germline V gene data show CDR1 as SGHRS and CDR2 as YFSETQ. The CDR3 spans 12 residues. This chain's CDR3 is CASSLGQGEQYF. As DNA, the CDR3 is TGCGCCAGCAGCTTGGGACAGGGCGAGCAGTACTTC.

The gene calls are TRBV5-1 and TRBJ2-2; D not certain. Trimming took 1 base from V and 6 from J, leaving 19 bases between them. The germline gives CDR1 SGHRS, CDR2 YFSETQ. The CDR3 is 17 residues long. The CDR3 coding sequence is TGCGCCAGCAGCTTGAGTGTCGAGATAGTTTCTCCCGGGGAGCTGTTTTTT. It encodes CASSLSVEIVSPGELFF.

The CDR3 region is CAFQDRPPKDEQFF. CDR3 nucleotides: TGTGCCTTCCAGGACAGGCCCCCCAAAGATGAGCAGTTCTTC. The chain joins TRBV5-4 to TRBJ2-1; 7 bases are a match to TRBD1. This CDR3 spans 14 amino acids. Looked up from germline, CDR1 is SGHNT and CDR2 is YYREEE (reference sequence). V shed 10 bases, J shed 8 bases, and the junction held 15 bases outside the gene matches.

The CDR3 protein is CASSLGVGQGSPYSPLHF. The CDR3 region has the DNA TGTGCCAGCAGTTTAGGGGTCGGACAGGGGTCCCCTTATTCACCCCTCCACTTT. The V gene is TRBV27, the J gene TRBJ1-6; 9 bases are shared with TRBD1. V was pared by 2 bases and J by 8 bases, with 13 bases of the junction left unmatched. The CDR3 runs to 18 residues. Germline V gene lookup returns CDR1 MNHEY and CDR2 SMNVEV (reference sequence).

The V gene is TRBV25-1, the J gene TRBJ1-6; D is ambiguous. The CDR3 is 16 amino acids. In germline, CDR1 is MGHDK, CDR2 SYGVNS. V was shortened by 3 bases and J by 0 bases, with 9 bases between the two germline ends. Written as DNA, the CDR3 is TGTGCCAGCAGTGAGCCAGCGATCTCCTATAATTCACCCCTCCACTTT. Residues: CASSEPAISYNSPLHF.

The rearrangement uses TRBV6-1 and TRBJ2-7, with D uncertain. Deletions cut 6 bases from V and 0 bases from J, with 15 bases between. The CDR3 is 15 amino acids. Germline V gene sequence: CDR1 MNHNS, CDR2 SASEGT. CDR3 nucleotide sequence: TGTGCCAGCAGCCTTATATGGGCAAGCTCCTACGAGCAGTACTTC. As protein: CASSLIWASSYEQYF.

The chain links TRBV7-2 to TRBJ2-3, with TRBD1 matching over 7 bases. The germline gives CDR1 SGHTA, CDR2 FQGNSA. With V trimmed by 1 base and J by 4 bases, 5 bases remained unmatched. The CDR3 contains 15 residues. CDR3 in amino acids: CASSLVFTGADTQYF. The CDR3 region has the DNA TGTGCCAGCAGCTTAGTGTTCACAGGGGCAGATACGCAGTATTTT.

The chain employs TRBV7-2 and TRBJ1-6; 8 bases align to TRBD1. There are 14 residues in the CDR3. Trimming removed 6 bases from V and 10 bases from J; junction bases left unmatched: 8. Germline V gives CDR1 SGHTA, CDR2 FQGNSA. In DNA, the CDR3 is TGTGCCAGCAGACCAGGGGGCGAAGGGTCACCCCTCCACTTT. Protein product: CASRPGGEGSPLHF.

The V and J genes are TRBV11-2 and TRBJ2-3, with a weak D call TRBD2 (6 bases). Trimming removed 3 bases at V and 2 bases at J, with 12 bases between. CDR1 SGHAT and CDR2 FQNNGV come from the germline V gene. The CDR3 totals 15 residues. CDR3 nucleotides: TGTGCCAGCAGCTTCCTTGCGGGATTCACAGATACGCAGTATTTT. Its protein product is CASSFLAGFTDTQYF.

This clone has more than one count but fewer than ten. The chain employs TRBV2 and TRBJ2-7, with 8 bases identical to TRBD2. Germline lookup yields CDR1 SNHLY and CDR2 FYNNEI. Trimming removed 6 bases from V and 7 bases from J; junction bases left unmatched: 8. There are 13 residues in the CDR3. The CDR3 DNA reads TGTGCCAGCAGCCCGGGGGGGCCAGAAGAGCAGTACTTC. It codes for CASSPGGPEEQYF.

This clone was recorded once. This chain connects TRBV7-9 to TRBJ1-2; no firm D call. The CDR3 runs 14 residues. The germline CDR1 and CDR2 sequences are SEHNR and FQNEAQ (reference sequence). V lost 4 bases and J 8 bases, leaving 17 bases between the germline ends. CDR3 DNA: TGTGCCAGCAGCTCTCCCCTGTCCTTACGGGGCTACACCTTC. Translated, it gives CASSSPLSLRGYTF.

This clone was picked up a small number of times. The chain uses TRBV7-9 and TRBJ1-4; 11 nucleotides match TRBD1. CDR3 size: 15 residues. Germline assignment: CDR1 SEHNR and CDR2 FQNEAQ (reference sequence). Losses at the gene ends were 5 bases for V and 5 bases for J; bases not matched to a gene: 4. As DNA, the CDR3 is TGTGCCAGCAGCGCGGACAGGGGGCGGAATGAAAAACTGTTTTTT. Protein: CASSADRGRNEKLFF.

This chain joins TRBV19 and TRBJ1-1; D remains unclear. The germline V gene encodes CDR1 LNHDA and CDR2 SQIVND (reference sequence). The CDR3 spans 12 residues. V was clipped by 5 bases and J by 5 bases, with 9 bases between them. CDR3: CASSPLRTEAFF. CDR3 bases: TGTGCCAGTAGTCCCCTTCGGACTGAAGCTTTCTTT.

The chain combines TRBV23-1 with TRBJ1-1, with TRBD1 as a possible D gene (5 bases). TRBV23-1 is known as an ORF, though its function is uncertain. The CDR3 has 14 amino acids. The ends were cut back, 2 bases at V and 0 bases at J, with 7 bases in the middle. CDR3 residues: CASSQGQMNTEAFF. The CDR3 DNA sequence: TGCGCCAGCAGTCAAGGACAAATGAACACTGAAGCTTTCTTT.

The CDR3 region has the DNA TGTGCCGCCGGCCAGGGTGCGGTCGAGCAGTACTTC. This gives the protein CAAGQGAVEQYF. The J gene is TRBJ2-7, the V gene TRBV10-3; a weak D match, TRBD1 (5 bases). Germline V CDR1 and CDR2: ENHRY, SYGVKD. Trimming took 11 bases from V and 6 from J, leaving 17 bases between them. The CDR3 contains 12 residues.

There are a few counts of this clone. The genes are TRBV27 and TRBJ2-5, with D uncertain. CDR1 is MNHEY and CDR2 is SMNVEV in the germline V gene (reference sequence). This CDR3 is built from 15 residues. V was pared by 5 bases and J by 2 bases, with 15 bases between. The DNA of the CDR3 is TGTGCCAGCAGTCCCCTCGGCAGAGCGCAAGAGACCCAGTACTTC. This gives the protein CASSPLGRAQETQYF.

The chain employs TRBV27 and TRBJ1-5, with a tentative D call TRBD1 (5 bases). In germline, CDR1 is MNHEY, CDR2 SMNVEV (reference sequence). The CDR3 consists of 13 residues. Trimming removed 6 bases at V and 4 bases at J, with 10 bases between. The CDR3 is CASSHSGNQPQHF. CDR3 in DNA: TGTGCCAGCAGCCATTCAGGGAATCAGCCCCAGCATTTT.

This clone is medium-sized in the sample. V gene TRBV7-9 combines with J gene TRBJ2-3; TRBD1 matches at 8 bases. Trimming removed 5 bases from V and 3 bases from J; junction bases left unmatched: 10. The CDR3 is 16 residues long. The V gene's germline CDR1 is SEHNR and CDR2 FQNEAQ (reference sequence). CDR3 amino acids: CASSTWTGIGTDTQYF. The DNA of the CDR3 is TGTGCCAGCAGCACCTGGACAGGGATTGGGACAGATACGCAGTATTTT.

This clone was seen only a few times. This rearrangement joins TRBV5-1 to TRBJ2-2, with D tentatively TRBD1 (5 bases). V dropped 1 base and J dropped 4 bases, with 17 bases sitting between them. There are 17 residues in the CDR3. Germline assignment: CDR1 SGHRS and CDR2 YFSETQ. The CDR3 protein is CASSLTFKGLSTGELFF. For the CDR3, the DNA is TGCGCCAGCAGCTTGACATTTAAGGGGCTGTCCACCGGGGAGCTGTTTTTT.

The chain carries TRBV4-3 and TRBJ2-1; D perhaps matches TRBD2 (6 bases). Germline V CDR1 and CDR2: LGHNA, YSLEER. The CDR3 sequence is 19 residues long. V lost 0 bases and J lost 3, with 21 bases in between. The CDR3 nucleotides are TGCGCCAGCAGCCAAGATCCTAACACCGGGGGAATAAACTACAATGAGCAGTTCTTC. Its protein product is CASSQDPNTGGINYNEQFF.

This clone turned up a few times. V usage is TRBV23-1 and J usage is TRBJ2-2; D call uncertain. TRBV23-1 is placed among ORFs of uncertain function. This CDR3 is 15 amino acids long. V lost 7 bases, J lost 0 bases, and 12 bases lay in between. CDR3: CASIITESNTGELFF. CDR3 nucleotides: TGCGCCAGCATCATCACGGAGTCGAACACCGGGGAGCTGTTTTTT.

This sequence joins TRBV15 and TRBJ2-2; 8 nucleotides agree with TRBD2. Germline CDR1 LNHNV, CDR2 YYDKDF (reference sequence). The CDR3 has 15 residues. The V gene end was trimmed by 6 bases and the J gene end by 0 bases; junction bases not matched to a gene: 3. This CDR3 is CATRRGGTNTGELFF. The CDR3 coding sequence is TGTGCCACCAGACGGGGGGGGACGAACACCGGGGAGCTGTTTTTT.

This clone has more than one count but fewer than ten. This chain connects TRBV11-2 to TRBJ1-1; D unresolved. This CDR3 contains 11 residues. V was cut by 1 base and J by 8 bases, with 5 bases left in between. Germline V lookup: CDR1 SGHAT, CDR2 FQNNGV. CDR3 sequence (DNA): TGTGCCAGCAGCTTAGTTAAAGAAGCTTTCTTT. The encoded protein is CASSLVKEAFF.

This clone was found a few times. The chain uses TRBV10-3 and TRBJ2-5; TRBD2 matches 8 bases. CDR3 length: 13 amino acids. From germline, CDR1 is ENHRY and CDR2 SYGVKD. J gave up 1 base and V 8 bases, and 3 bases lay outside the gene matches. CDR3 in DNA: TGTGCCATCCGGGAGGGGATCCAAGAGACCCAGTACTTC. It yields the protein CAIREGIQETQYF.

CDR3 sequence reads: CAIKAGKKTGELFF. CDR3 DNA sequence: TGTGCCATCAAGGCGGGGAAGAAAACCGGGGAGCTGTTTTTT. This sequence joins TRBV10-3 and TRBJ2-2; D may be TRBD2 (6 bases). The CDR3 length is 14 residues. V was cut by 7 bases and J by 5 bases, with 14 bases left in between. Per the germline V gene, CDR1 is ENHRY and CDR2 is SYGVKD.

This CDR3 reads CASREGFGQPQHF. The CDR3, as DNA: TGTGCCAGTAGAGAGGGATTCGGTCAGCCCCAGCATTTT. The chain couples TRBV25-1 to TRBJ1-5, with D hard to call. Germline V gene data show CDR1 as MGHDK and CDR2 as SYGVNS. The CDR3 is 13 amino acids. The V end lost 9 bases, the J end lost 6 bases, and 15 bases lay between the germline ends.

Here the CDR3 reads CASKGDQETQYF. Here the CDR3 DNA reads TGTGCCAGTAAAGGGGACCAAGAGACCCAGTACTTC. The chain has TRBV6-5 and TRBJ2-5, with D possibly being TRBD1 (5 bases). The CDR3 length is 12 residues. Trimming stripped 9 bases from V and 0 bases from J, with 8 bases between. Per germline, CDR1 MNHEY and CDR2 SVGAGI.

This clone has just one count. The chain has TRBV10-1 and TRBJ2-1; 9 bases are a match to TRBD2. V lost 6 bases to trimming and J lost 6 bases; unmatched junction nucleotides: 9. Germline values: CDR1 WNHNN, CDR2 SYGVQD (reference sequence). The CDR3 consists of 15 residues. The CDR3 loop is CASRSVGLALNEQFF. DNA of the CDR3: TGCGCCAGCAGAAGCGTGGGACTAGCCCTCAATGAGCAGTTCTTC.

The chain uses TRBV5-1 and TRBJ1-4; D gene ambiguous. The CDR3 length is 15 residues. The germline V gene encodes CDR1 SGHRS and CDR2 YFSETQ. V was shortened by 1 base and J by 2 bases, with 9 bases between the two germline ends. CDR3 DNA: TGCGCCAGCAGCTTGACCCAGGCGACTAATGAAAAACTGTTTTTT. It codes for CASSLTQATNEKLFF.